A selection of T cell receptor beta chains follows, all from one sample in a study of vaccination and CD4 T cells after COVID-19. TCRdb analysed the PCR reads with MiXCR anew, one entry per CDR3 protein. The sample lists about 22,000 distinct CDR3 sequences, roughly 34% occurring once. No antigen is known for these receptors. The source material was CD4+ T cells from blood, cultured in vitro, sampled before SARS-CoV-2 vaccination. Receptors originate from a human donor who had recovered from COVID-19. Each CDR3 is given with its conserved first and last residue. D genes are given only for firm matches. Clone size appears in some rows only: once, few, many, or a class for an expanded clone.

clone_size	v_call	d_call	j_call	cdr3_aa	cdr3_nt
-	TRBV20-1	-	TRBJ1-1	CSAGQPTQGEAFF	TGCAGTGCTGGACAGCCGACGCAAGGTGAAGCTTTCTTT
few	TRBV6-5	-	TRBJ2-7	CASSYSRDRAYEQYF	TGTGCCAGCAGTTACTCGCGGGACAGAGCTTACGAGCAGTACTTC
few	TRBV19	TRBD1	TRBJ1-2	CASNQGNRGQGGYTF	TGTGCCAGTAACCAGGGAAACAGGGGGCAAGGTGGCTACACCTTC
-	TRBV7-8	-	TRBJ1-1	CASNSRRESNTEAFF	TGTGCCAGCAACTCGAGACGGGAGTCGAACACTGAAGCTTTCTTT
few	TRBV10-3	TRBD2	TRBJ2-2	CAISASGRGTGELFF	TGTGCCATCAGTGCCAGCGGGAGAGGGACCGGGGAGCTGTTTTTT
few	TRBV6-5	-	TRBJ2-4	CASSYSERNIQYF	TGTGCCAGCAGTTACTCGGAAAGGAACATTCAGTACTTC
few	TRBV7-9	-	TRBJ1-2	CASSSTATYGYTF	TGTGCCAGCAGCAGCACAGCTACTTATGGCTACACCTTC
few	TRBV7-9	-	TRBJ2-3	CASSRGPASTDTQYF	TGTGCCAGCAGTCGGGGACCTGCTAGCACAGATACGCAGTATTTT
-	TRBV10-3	TRBD2	TRBJ2-2	CAISAGTSGGYGELFF	TGTGCCATCAGTGCCGGGACTAGCGGGGGATACGGGGAGCTGTTTTTT
few	TRBV5-4	TRBD2	TRBJ2-2	CASRQSGGANTGELFF	TGTGCCAGCAGACAAAGCGGGGGCGCGAACACCGGGGAGCTGTTTTTT
-	TRBV19	-	TRBJ2-3	CASSPKTVGSTDTQYF	TGTGCCAGTAGCCCTAAAACTGTCGGTAGCACAGATACGCAGTATTTT
-	TRBV6-5	-	TRBJ1-2	CASSYEGGYGYTF	TGTGCCAGCAGTTACGAGGGGGGCTATGGCTACACCTTC
-	TRBV20-1	TRBD2	TRBJ2-7	CSARAEAGGLYEQYF	TGCAGTGCTAGAGCAGAGGCGGGGGGGCTCTACGAGCAGTACTTC
few	TRBV6-1	TRBD1	TRBJ1-1	CASSGTGDTEAFF	TGTGCCAGCAGCGGGACAGGGGACACTGAAGCTTTCTTT
few	TRBV11-3	-	TRBJ1-5	CASSLGSGQPQHF	TGTGCCAGCAGCTTAGGGAGCGGACAGCCCCAGCATTTT
once	TRBV20-1	-	TRBJ2-5	CSAFKETQYF	TGCAGTGCTTTTAAAGAGACCCAGTACTTC
few	TRBV6-4	-	TRBJ2-3	CASSDGVTDTQYF	TGTGCCAGCAGTGACGGAGTCACGGATACGCAGTATTTT
few	TRBV28	-	TRBJ1-2	CASSPPDSVNYGYTF	TGTGCCAGCAGTCCTCCGGACAGCGTTAACTATGGCTACACCTTC
-	TRBV20-1	-	TRBJ2-1	CSARDSPWTRQNEQFF	TGCAGTGCTAGAGATTCCCCCTGGACCAGGCAAAATGAGCAGTTCTTC
few	TRBV6-2/TRBV6-3	-	TRBJ2-2	CASSYEGFTGELFF	TGTGCCAGCAGTTATGAGGGGTTTACCGGGGAGCTGTTTTTT
once	TRBV6-5	-	TRBJ1-2	CASSYRRQEGYGYTF	TGTGCCAGCAGTTACCGGAGACAGGAGGGTTATGGCTACACCTTC
-	TRBV6-1	TRBD2	TRBJ2-5	CASSDTGGRAGETQYF	TGTGCCAGCAGTGACACGGGCGGGAGGGCCGGGGAGACCCAGTACTTC
few	TRBV7-3	-	TRBJ2-1	CASSLSGAGAPGEQFF	TGTGCCAGCAGCTTAAGTGGGGCGGGGGCCCCCGGTGAGCAGTTCTTC
-	TRBV12-3/TRBV12-4	-	TRBJ2-7	CASRGPAYEQYF	TGTGCCAGCAGAGGGCCGGCCTACGAGCAGTACTTC
few	TRBV20-1	-	TRBJ2-3	CSAPWTDTQYF	TGCAGTGCCCCTTGGACAGATACGCAGTATTTT
-	TRBV11-2	-	TRBJ1-1	CASSLGGGGTEAFF	TGTGCCAGCAGCTTAGGGGGAGGGGGCACTGAAGCTTTCTTT
few	TRBV15	-	TRBJ2-4	CATSRDPSGFRYF	TGTGCCACCAGCAGAGATCCTTCGGGGTTTCGGTACTTC
-	TRBV12-5	-	TRBJ2-7	CASGLGNTGYEQYF	TGTGCTAGTGGTTTGGGGAACACAGGCTACGAGCAGTACTTC
few	TRBV7-7	-	TRBJ2-5	CASSLLGGTEETQYF	TGTGCCAGCAGCTTACTGGGCGGGACGGAAGAGACCCAGTACTTC
-	TRBV24-1	-	TRBJ2-3	CATSENRIAALTDTQYF	TGTGCCACCAGTGAAAACCGCATAGCGGCTCTCACAGATACGCAGTATTTT
few	TRBV4-1	-	TRBJ2-6	CASSQLDVGANVLTF	TGCGCCAGCAGCCAATTGGACGTTGGGGCCAACGTCCTGACTTTC
-	TRBV6-1	-	TRBJ2-7	CASKGPGLPYEQYF	TGTGCCAGCAAGGGCCCGGGACTCCCCTACGAGCAGTACTTC
few	TRBV11-3	TRBD1	TRBJ1-2	CASSYNPGTGVNYGYTF	TGTGCCAGCAGCTATAATCCTGGGACAGGAGTAAACTATGGCTACACCTTC
-	TRBV5-1	TRBD2	TRBJ2-3	CASSLLAGGTDTQYF	TGCGCCAGCAGCCTTTTAGCGGGAGGTACAGATACGCAGTATTTT
few	TRBV24-1	-	TRBJ2-7	CATSDGPEYTQCSYEQYF	TGTGCCACCAGTGATGGACCGGAGTACACCCAATGCTCCTACGAGCAGTACTTC
few	TRBV6-5	TRBD1	TRBJ2-7	CASSYRTGYDEQYF	TGTGCCAGCAGTTACAGGACAGGGTATGACGAGCAGTACTTC
-	TRBV27	-	TRBJ1-2	CASRVLGDNYGYTF	TGTGCCAGCAGGGTACTGGGGGATAACTATGGCTACACCTTC
few	TRBV9	-	TRBJ2-2	CASSPRQGELFF	TGTGCCAGCAGCCCTCGACAGGGGGAGCTGTTTTTT
-	TRBV7-2	-	TRBJ2-7	CASSFQGGYEQYF	TGTGCCAGCAGCTTCCAGGGGGGCTACGAGCAGTACTTC
-	TRBV27	-	TRBJ2-7	CASKCYYEQYF	TGTGCCAGCAAATGCTACTACGAGCAGTACTTC
few	TRBV7-8	-	TRBJ1-5	CASSLVNASPQQPQHF	TGTGCCAGCAGCTTAGTAAACGCCAGCCCCCAGCAGCCCCAGCATTTT
-	TRBV1	-	TRBJ1-1	CTSSLTRQGRRGTEAFF	TGCACCAGCAGCCTTACTAGACAGGGTCGGAGGGGCACTGAAGCTTTCTTT
medium-sized	TRBV7-2	TRBD2	TRBJ2-3	CASSPVGAGADTQYF	TGTGCCAGCAGCCCCGTCGGAGCGGGGGCAGATACGCAGTATTTT
few	TRBV27	-	TRBJ1-1	CASSRQTNTEAFF	TGTGCCAGCAGCAGACAGACTAACACTGAAGCTTTCTTT
few	TRBV7-2	-	TRBJ2-1	CASSSGLRGEQFF	TGTGCCAGCAGCTCGGGACTGCGTGGGGAGCAGTTCTTC
few	TRBV28	TRBD1	TRBJ2-5	CASSSQQGAMGQETQYF	TGTGCCAGCAGTTCCCAACAGGGGGCGATGGGCCAAGAGACCCAGTACTTC
once	TRBV12-3/TRBV12-4	-	TRBJ1-5	CASSTHRRDQPQHF	TGTGCCAGCAGCACCCATCGGCGTGATCAGCCCCAGCATTTT
-	TRBV6-1	-	TRBJ1-6	CASTSTLVNSPLHF	TGTGCCAGCACCTCGACCTTGGTTAATTCACCCCTCCACTTT
-	TRBV12-3/TRBV12-4	TRBD1	TRBJ1-2	CASSLGDSRDRVVGYTF	TGTGCCAGCAGTTTAGGGGACTCCAGAGACAGGGTAGTTGGCTACACCTTC
few	TRBV19	TRBD1	TRBJ1-5	CASSISAGTENQPQHF	TGTGCCAGTAGTATTAGTGCTGGGACAGAGAATCAGCCCCAGCATTTT
-	TRBV28	-	TRBJ1-1	CASSIRGYAFF	TGTGCCAGCAGTATCAGGGGCTACGCTTTCTTT
-	TRBV7-8	-	TRBJ1-1	CASSLGQAGMNTEAFF	TGTGCCAGCAGCTTAGGTCAGGCGGGCATGAACACTGAAGCTTTCTTT
-	TRBV18	TRBD2	TRBJ2-5	CASSTKGPGGGQETQYF	TGTGCCAGCTCAACCAAGGGCCCCGGGGGGGGTCAAGAGACCCAGTACTTC
-	TRBV3-1	-	TRBJ2-3	CASSQRGDTQYF	TGTGCCAGCAGCCAACGGGGGGATACGCAGTATTTT
few	TRBV7-6	TRBD2	TRBJ2-2	CASSPTMGLAVNTGELFF	TGTGCCAGCAGCCCCACAATGGGACTAGCGGTTAACACCGGGGAGCTGTTTTTT
-	TRBV7-2	-	TRBJ2-5	CASSPPQETQYF	TGTGCCAGCAGCCCCCCTCAAGAGACCCAGTACTTC
once	TRBV6-1	-	TRBJ1-6	CASKLGHGSYNSPLHF	TGTGCCAGCAAGCTCGGTCACGGCTCCTATAATTCACCCCTCCACTTT